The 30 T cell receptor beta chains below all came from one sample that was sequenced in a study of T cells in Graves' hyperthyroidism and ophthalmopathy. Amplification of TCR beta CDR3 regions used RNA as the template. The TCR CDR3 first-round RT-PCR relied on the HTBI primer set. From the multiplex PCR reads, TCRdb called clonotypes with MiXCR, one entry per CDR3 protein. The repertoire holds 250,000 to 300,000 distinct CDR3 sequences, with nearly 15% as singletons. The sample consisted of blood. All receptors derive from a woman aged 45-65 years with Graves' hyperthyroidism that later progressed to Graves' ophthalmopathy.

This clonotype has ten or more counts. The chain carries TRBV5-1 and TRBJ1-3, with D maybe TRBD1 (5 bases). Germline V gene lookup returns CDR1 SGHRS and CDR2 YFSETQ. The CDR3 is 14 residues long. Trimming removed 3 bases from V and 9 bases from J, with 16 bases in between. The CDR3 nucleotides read TGCGCCAGCAGCTCTGAGCGGGGCCGGGGCACCATATATTTT. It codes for CASSSERGRGTIYF. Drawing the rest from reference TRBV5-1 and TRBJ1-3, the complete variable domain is KAGVTQTPRYLIKTRGQQVTLSCSPISGHRSVSWYQQTPGQGLQFLFEYFSETQRNKGNFPGRFSGRQFSNSRSEMNVSTLELGDSALYLCASSSERGRGTIYFGEGSWLTVV.

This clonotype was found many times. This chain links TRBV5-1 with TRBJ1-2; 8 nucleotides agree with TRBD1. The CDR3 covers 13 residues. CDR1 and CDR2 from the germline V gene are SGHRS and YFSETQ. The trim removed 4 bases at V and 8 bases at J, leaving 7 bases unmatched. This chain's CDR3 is CASSPPGQGGYTF. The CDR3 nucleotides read TGCGCCAGCAGCCCCCCCGGACAGGGAGGCTACACCTTC. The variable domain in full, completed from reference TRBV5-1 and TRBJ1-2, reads KAGVTQTPRYLIKTRGQQVTLSCSPISGHRSVSWYQQTPGQGLQFLFEYFSETQRNKGNFPGRFSGRQFSNSRSEMNVSTLELGDSALYLCASSPPGQGGYTFGSGTRLTVV.

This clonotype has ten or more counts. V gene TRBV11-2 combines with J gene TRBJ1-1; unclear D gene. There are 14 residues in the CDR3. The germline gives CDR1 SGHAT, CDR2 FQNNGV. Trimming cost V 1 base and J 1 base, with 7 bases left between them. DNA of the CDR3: TGTGCCAGCAGCTTAGGGGTGAAGAACACTGAAGCTTTCTTT. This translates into CASSLGVKNTEAFF.

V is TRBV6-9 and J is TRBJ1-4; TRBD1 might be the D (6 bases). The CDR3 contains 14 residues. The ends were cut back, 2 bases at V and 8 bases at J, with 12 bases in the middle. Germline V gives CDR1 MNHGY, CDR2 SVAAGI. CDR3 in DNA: TGTGCCAGCAGTTATCAGGGAGGGGGAGAAAAACTGTTTTTT. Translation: CASSYQGGGEKLFF.

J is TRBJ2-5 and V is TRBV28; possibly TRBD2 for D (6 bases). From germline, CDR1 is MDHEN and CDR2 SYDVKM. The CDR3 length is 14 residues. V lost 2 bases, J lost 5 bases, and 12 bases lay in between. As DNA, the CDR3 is TGTGCCAGCAGTTTAGGAGGGGACGGGGAGACCCAGTACTTC. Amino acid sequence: CASSLGGDGETQYF. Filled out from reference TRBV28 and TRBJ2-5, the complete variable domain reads DVKVTQSSRYLVKRTGEKVFLECVQDMDHENMFWYRQDPGLGLRLIYFSYDVKMKEKGDIPEGYSVSREKKERFSLILESASTNQTSMYLCASSLGGDGETQYFGPGTRLLVL.

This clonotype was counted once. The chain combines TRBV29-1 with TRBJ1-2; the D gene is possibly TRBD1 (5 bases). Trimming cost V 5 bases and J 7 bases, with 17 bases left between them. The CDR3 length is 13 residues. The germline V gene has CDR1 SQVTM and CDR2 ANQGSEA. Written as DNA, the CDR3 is TGCAGCGTTTCGGGCAGGGTCCGGGGTGGCTACACCTTC. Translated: CSVSGRVRGGYTF. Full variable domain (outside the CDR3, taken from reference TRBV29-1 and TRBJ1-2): SAVISQKPSRDICQRGTSLTIQCQVDSQVTMMFWYRQQPGQSLTLIATANQGSEATYESGFVIDKFPISRPNLTFSTLTVSNMSPEDSSIYLCSVSGRVRGGYTFGSGTRLTVV.

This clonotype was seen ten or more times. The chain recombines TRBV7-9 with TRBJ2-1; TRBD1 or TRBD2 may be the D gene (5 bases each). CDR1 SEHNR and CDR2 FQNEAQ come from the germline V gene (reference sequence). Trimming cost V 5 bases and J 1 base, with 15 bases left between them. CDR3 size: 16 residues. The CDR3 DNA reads TGTGCCAGCAGCCCAACCCCGAGGGGATCCTACAATGAGCAGTTCTTC. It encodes CASSPTPRGSYNEQFF.

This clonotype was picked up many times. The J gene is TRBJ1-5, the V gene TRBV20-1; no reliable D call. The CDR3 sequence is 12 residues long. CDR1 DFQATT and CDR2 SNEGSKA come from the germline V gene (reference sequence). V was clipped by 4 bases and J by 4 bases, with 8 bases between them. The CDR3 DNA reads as TGCAGTGCTAAGAGGCCGAATCAGCCCCAGCATTTT. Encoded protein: CSAKRPNQPQHF.

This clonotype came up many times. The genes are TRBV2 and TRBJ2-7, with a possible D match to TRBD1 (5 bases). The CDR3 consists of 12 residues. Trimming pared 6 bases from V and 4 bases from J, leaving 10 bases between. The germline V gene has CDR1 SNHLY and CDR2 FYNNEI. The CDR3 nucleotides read TGTGCCAGCAGGAAGACAGAATACGAGCAGTACTTC. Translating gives CASRKTEYEQYF.

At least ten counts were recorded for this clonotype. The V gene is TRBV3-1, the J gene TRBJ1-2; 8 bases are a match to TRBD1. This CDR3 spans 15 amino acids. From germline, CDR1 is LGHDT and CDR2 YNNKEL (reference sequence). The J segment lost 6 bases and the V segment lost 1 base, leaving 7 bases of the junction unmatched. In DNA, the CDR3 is TGTGCCAGCAGCCAAGCTACAGGGGGGAGAAATGGCTACACCTTC. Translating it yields CASSQATGGRNGYTF.

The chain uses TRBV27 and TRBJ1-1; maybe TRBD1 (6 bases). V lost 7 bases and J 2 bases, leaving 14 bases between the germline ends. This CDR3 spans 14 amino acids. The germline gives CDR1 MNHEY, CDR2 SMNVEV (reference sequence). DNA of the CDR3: TGTGCCAGCACCCCAGGGGCCTTTAACACTGAAGCTTTCTTT. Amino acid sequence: CASTPGAFNTEAFF.

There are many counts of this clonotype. DNA for the CDR3: TGTGCCAGCAGCGTAAGCGGGTTAACCTACAATGAGCAGTTCTTC. Translation gives CASSVSGLTYNEQFF. The chain joins TRBV9 to TRBJ2-1; possibly TRBD2 for D (6 bases). Trimming cost V 1 base and J 2 bases, with 10 bases left between them. The CDR3 runs to 15 residues. CDR1 and CDR2 from the germline V gene are SGDLS and YYNGEE. The full variable domain, with the rest looked up from reference TRBV9 and TRBJ2-1, is DSGVTQTPKHLITATGQRVTLRCSPRSGDLSVYWYQQSLDQGLQFLIQYYNGEERAKGNILERFSAQQFPDLHSELNLSSLELGDSALYFCASSVSGLTYNEQFFGPGTRLTVL.

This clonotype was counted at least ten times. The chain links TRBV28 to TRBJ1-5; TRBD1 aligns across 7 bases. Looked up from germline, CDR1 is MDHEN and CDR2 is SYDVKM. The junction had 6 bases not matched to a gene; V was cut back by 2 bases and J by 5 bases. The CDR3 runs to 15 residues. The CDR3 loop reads CASSLPDRAYQPQHF. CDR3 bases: TGTGCCAGCAGTTTACCTGACAGGGCGTATCAGCCCCAGCATTTT.

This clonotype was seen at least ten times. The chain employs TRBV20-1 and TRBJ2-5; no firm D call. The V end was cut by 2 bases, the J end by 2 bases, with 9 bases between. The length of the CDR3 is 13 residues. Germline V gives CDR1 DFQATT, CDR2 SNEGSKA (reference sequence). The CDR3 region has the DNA TGCAGTGCTAGACTAGTTGGGCAAGAGACCCAGTACTTC. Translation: CSARLVGQETQYF.

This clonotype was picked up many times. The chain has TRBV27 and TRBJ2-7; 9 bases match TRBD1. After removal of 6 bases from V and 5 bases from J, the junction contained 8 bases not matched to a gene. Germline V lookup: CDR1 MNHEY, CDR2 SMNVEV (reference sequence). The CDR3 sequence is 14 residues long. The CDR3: CASRTGTGSHEQYF. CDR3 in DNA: TGTGCCAGCAGAACCGGGACAGGGTCCCACGAGCAGTACTTC.

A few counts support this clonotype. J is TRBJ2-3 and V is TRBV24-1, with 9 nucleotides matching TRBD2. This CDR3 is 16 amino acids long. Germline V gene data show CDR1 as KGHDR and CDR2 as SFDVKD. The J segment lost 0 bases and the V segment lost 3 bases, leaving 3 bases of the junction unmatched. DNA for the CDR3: TGTGCCACCAGTGATAGGACTAGCGAGAGCACAGATACGCAGTATTTT. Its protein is CATSDRTSESTDTQYF.

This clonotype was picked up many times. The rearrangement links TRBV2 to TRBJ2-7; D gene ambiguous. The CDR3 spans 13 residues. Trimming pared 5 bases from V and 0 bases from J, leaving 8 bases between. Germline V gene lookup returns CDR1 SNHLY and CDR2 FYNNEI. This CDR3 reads CASSPSISYEQYF. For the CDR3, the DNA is TGTGCCAGCAGTCCGAGTATCTCCTACGAGCAGTACTTC.

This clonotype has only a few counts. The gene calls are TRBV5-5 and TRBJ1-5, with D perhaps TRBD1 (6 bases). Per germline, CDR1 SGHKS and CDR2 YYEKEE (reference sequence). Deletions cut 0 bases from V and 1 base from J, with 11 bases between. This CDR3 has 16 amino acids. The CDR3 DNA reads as TGTGCCAGCAGCTTGGACGGGGGCGGGAGCAATCAGCCCCAGCATTTT. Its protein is CASSLDGGGSNQPQHF.

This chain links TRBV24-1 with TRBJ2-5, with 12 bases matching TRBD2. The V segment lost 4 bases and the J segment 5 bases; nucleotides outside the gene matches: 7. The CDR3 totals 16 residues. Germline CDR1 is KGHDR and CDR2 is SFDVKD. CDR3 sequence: CATSDRLAGAPETQYF. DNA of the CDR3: TGTGCCACCAGTGACAGACTAGCGGGAGCCCCGGAGACCCAGTACTTC.

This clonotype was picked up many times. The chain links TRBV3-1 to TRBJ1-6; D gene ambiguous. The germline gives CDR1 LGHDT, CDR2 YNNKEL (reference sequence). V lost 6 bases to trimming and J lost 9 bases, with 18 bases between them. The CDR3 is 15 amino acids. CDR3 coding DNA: TGTGCCAGCAGTTCGTCGGGCAGAGCTGGTTCACCCCTCCACTTT. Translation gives CASSSSGRAGSPLHF.

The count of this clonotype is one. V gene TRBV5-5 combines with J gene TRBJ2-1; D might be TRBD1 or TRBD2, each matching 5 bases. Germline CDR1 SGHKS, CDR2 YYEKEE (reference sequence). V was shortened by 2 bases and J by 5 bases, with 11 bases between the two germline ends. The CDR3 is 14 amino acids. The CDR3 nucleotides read TGTGCCAGCAGCTTACGGGACCATAACAATGAGCAGTTCTTC. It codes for CASSLRDHNNEQFF.

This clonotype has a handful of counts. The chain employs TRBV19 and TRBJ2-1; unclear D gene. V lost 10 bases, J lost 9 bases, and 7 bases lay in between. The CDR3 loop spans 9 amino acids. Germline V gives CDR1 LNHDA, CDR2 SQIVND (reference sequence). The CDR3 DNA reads TGTGCCAACCTAGGTGAGCAGTTCTTC. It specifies CANLGEQFF.

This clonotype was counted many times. The DNA for the CDR3 is TGTGCCAGCAGAGGGTCTTATCTCACCGGGGAGCTGTTTTTT. Translation gives CASRGSYLTGELFF. The rearrangement joins TRBV11-3 to TRBJ2-2; unclear D gene. Germline loops: CDR1 SGHNT, CDR2 YENEEA. This CDR3 region has 14 residues. V lost 6 bases and J lost 4, with 12 bases in between.

CDR3 in DNA: TGTGCCAGCAGTGAAGTGGGCCAGAGCTCCTACAATGAGCAGTTCTTC. Translation: CASSEVGQSSYNEQFF. The rearrangement links TRBV6-1 to TRBJ2-1; D not certain. This CDR3 is built from 16 residues. Trimming took 1 base from V and 0 from J, leaving 10 bases between them. Germline CDR1 and CDR2: MNHNS and SASEGT.

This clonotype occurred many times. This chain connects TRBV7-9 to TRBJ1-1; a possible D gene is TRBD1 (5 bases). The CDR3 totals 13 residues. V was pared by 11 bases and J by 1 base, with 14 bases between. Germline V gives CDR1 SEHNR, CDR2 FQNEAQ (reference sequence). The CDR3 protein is CALTGAANTEAFF. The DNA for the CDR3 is TGTGCCCTTACCGGGGCGGCGAACACTGAAGCTTTCTTT.

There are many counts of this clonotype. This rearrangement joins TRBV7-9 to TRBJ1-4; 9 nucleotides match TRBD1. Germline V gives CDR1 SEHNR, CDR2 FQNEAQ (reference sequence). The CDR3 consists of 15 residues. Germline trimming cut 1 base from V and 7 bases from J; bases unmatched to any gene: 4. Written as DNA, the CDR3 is TGTGCCAGCAGCTTAGTCCGACAGGGGGGTGAAAAACTGTTTTTT. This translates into CASSLVRQGGEKLFF. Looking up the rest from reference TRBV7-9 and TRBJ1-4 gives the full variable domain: DTGVSQNPRHKITKRGQNVTFRCDPISEHNRLYWYRQTLGQGPEFLTYFQNEAQLEKSRLLSDRFSAERPKGSFSTLEIQRTEQGDSAMYLCASSLVRQGGEKLFFGSGTQLSVL.

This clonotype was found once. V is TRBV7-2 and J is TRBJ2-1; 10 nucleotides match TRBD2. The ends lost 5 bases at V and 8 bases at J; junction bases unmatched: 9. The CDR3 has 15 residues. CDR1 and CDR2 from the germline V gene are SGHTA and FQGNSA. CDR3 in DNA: TGTGCCAGCAGCCGAAGCGGGAGGGGAGGGGATGAGCAGTTCTTC. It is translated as CASSRSGRGGDEQFF. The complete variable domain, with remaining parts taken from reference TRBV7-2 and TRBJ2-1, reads GAGVSQSPSNKVTEKGKDVELRCDPISGHTALYWYRQSLGQGLEFLIYFQGNSAPDKSGLPSDRFSAERTGGSVSTLTIQRTQQEDSAVYLCASSRSGRGGDEQFFGPGTRLTVL.

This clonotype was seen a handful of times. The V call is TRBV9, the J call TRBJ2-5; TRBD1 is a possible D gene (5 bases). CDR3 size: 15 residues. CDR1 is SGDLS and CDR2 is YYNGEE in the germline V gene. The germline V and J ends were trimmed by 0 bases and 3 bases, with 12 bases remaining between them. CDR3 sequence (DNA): TGTGCCAGCAGCGTAGAGGCCGGCAGGGAAGAGACCCAGTACTTC. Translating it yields CASSVEAGREETQYF.

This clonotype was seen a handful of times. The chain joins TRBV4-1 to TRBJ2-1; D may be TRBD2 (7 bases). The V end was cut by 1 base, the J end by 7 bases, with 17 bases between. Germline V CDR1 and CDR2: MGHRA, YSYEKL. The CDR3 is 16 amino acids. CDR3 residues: CASSQVRTRRGNEQFF. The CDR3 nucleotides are TGCGCCAGCAGCCAAGTCCGGACTAGGAGGGGGAATGAGCAGTTCTTC.

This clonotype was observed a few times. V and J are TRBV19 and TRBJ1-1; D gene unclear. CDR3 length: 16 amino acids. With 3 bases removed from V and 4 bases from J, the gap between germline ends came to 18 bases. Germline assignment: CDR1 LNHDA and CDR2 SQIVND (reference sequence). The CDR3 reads CASSIVGDLLRTEAFF. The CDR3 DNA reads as TGTGCCAGTAGTATCGTCGGGGATTTATTGCGCACTGAAGCTTTCTTT.